This T cell receptor beta chain was captured by sequencing in a study of human T cells and chemical hapten exposure. Time point meaning: patch test 3, about 24 weeks after DPC sensitization. Treatment noted: therapeutic diphenylcyclopropenone sensitization with weekly scalp DPC. TCRdb analysed the RACE reads with MiXCR anew, one entry per CDR3 protein. The table includes fewer than 200,000 distinct CDR3 sequences, approximately 30% detected once. V shed 4 bases and J 0 bases; nucleotides not matched to a gene: 5. Germline CDR1 is MNHEY and CDR2 is SMNVEV (reference sequence). The CDR3 spans 16 residues.

The sequenced sample was whole blood, obtained in connection with sensitization to the hapten diphenylcyclopropenone (DPC). This receptor was obtained from a woman aged 18-29 years with alopecia areata. Some clones in this sample may be carry-over from other donors' samples. V and J are TRBV27 and TRBJ2-7, with 11 bases aligning to TRBD2. In DNA, the CDR3 is TGTGCCAGCAGTTCCATGACTAGCGGGGCCTCCTACGAGCAGTACTTC. Translating gives CASSSMTSGASYEQYF.